This T cell receptor (beta chain) appears in the sequencing data of a study of blood T cell repertoires in COVID-19. Assay used: immunoSEQ multiplex PCR; TCRdb lists only in-frame clones, some missing. The table records about 280,000 clones, 75% to 90% of them present only once. The study assigned cohorts using participant-reported clinical history. Before being deemed recovered, Cohort 3 donors had two negative PCRs, clearance, or symptom resolution. The CDR3 has 11 amino acids. Germline V gene sequence: CDR1 SGHNT, CDR2 YYREEE (reference sequence). V dropped 2 bases and J dropped 9 bases, with 8 bases sitting between them.

The chain is built from TRBV5-4 and TRBJ1-2; unclear D gene. The sample consisted of PBMCs or T cells enriched from blood (not recorded which). The clonotype originates from a woman aged 50 to 65 who had recovered from COVID-19. CDR3 in amino acids: CASSFSGSYTF. In nucleotides, the CDR3 is TGTGCCAGCAGCTTTTCCGGTAGCTACACCTTC.